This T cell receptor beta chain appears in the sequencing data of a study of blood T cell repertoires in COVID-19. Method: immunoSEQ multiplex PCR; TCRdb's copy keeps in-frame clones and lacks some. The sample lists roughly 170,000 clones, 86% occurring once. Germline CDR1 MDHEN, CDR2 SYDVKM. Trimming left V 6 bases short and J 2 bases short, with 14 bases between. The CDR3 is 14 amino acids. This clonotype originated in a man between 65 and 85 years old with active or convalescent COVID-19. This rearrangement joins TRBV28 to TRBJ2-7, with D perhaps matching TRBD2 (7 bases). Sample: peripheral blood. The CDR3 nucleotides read TGTGCCAGCAGGTCCTACGGGGGGCCCTACGAGCAGTACTTC. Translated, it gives CASRSYGGPYEQYF.